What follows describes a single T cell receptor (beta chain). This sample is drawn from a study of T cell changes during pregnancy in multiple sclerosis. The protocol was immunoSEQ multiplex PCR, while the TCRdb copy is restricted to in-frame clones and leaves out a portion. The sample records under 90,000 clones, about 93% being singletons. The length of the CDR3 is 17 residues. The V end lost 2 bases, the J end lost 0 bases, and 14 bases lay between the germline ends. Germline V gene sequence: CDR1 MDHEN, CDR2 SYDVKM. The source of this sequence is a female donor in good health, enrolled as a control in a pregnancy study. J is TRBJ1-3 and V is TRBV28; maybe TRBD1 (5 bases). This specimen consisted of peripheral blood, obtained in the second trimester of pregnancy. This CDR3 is CASSLNRGVFSGNTIYF. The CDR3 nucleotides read TGTGCCAGCAGTTTAAATCGGGGGGTCTTCTCTGGAAACACCATATATTTT. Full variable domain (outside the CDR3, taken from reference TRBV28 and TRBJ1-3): DVKVTQSSRYLVKRTGEKVFLECVQDMDHENMFWYRQDPGLGLRLIYFSYDVKMKEKGDIPEGYSVSREKKERFSLILESASTNQTSMYLCASSLNRGVFSGNTIYFGEGSWLTVV.